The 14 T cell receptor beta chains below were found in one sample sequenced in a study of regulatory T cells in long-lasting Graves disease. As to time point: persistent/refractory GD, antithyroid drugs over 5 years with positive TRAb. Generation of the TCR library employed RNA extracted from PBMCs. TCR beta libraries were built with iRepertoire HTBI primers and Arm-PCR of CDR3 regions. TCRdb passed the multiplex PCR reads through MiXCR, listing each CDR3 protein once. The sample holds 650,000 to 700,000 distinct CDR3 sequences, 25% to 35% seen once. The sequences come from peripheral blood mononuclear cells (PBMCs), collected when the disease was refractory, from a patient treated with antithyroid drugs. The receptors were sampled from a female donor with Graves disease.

This CDR3 is CATSRTVAGGPQETQYF. CDR3 sequence (DNA): TGTGCCACCAGCAGAACCGTAGCGGGAGGGCCGCAAGAGACCCAGTACTTC. V is TRBV15 and J is TRBJ2-5, with TRBD2 identical over 11 bases. The CDR3 extends over 17 amino acids. V was pared by 2 bases and J by 2 bases, with 7 bases of the junction left unmatched. CDR1 LNHNV and CDR2 YYDKDF come from the germline V gene (reference sequence).

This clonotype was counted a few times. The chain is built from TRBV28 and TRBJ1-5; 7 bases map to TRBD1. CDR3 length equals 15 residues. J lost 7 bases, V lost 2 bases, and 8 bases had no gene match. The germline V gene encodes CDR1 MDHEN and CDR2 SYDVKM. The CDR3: CASSLDRVIGQPQHF. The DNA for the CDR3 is TGTGCCAGCAGTTTAGACAGGGTGATTGGACAGCCCCAGCATTTT.

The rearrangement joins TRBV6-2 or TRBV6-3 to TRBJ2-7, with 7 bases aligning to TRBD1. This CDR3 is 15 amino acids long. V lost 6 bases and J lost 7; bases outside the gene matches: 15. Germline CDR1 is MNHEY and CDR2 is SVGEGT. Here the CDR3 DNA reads TGTGCCAGCAGCCGGACAGGCTCAGGGTCTTGGGAGCAGTACTTC. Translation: CASSRTGSGSWEQYF.

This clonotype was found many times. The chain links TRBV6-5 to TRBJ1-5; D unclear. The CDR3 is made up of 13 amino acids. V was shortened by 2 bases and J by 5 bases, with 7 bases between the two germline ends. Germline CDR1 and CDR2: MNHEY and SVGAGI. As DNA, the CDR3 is TGTGCCAGCAGTTACGTGGGGTATCAGCCCCAGCATTTT. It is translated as CASSYVGYQPQHF.

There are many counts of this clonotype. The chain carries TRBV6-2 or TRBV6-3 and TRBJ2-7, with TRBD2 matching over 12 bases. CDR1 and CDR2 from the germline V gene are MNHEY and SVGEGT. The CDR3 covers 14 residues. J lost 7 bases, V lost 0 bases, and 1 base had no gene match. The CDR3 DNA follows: TGTGCCAGCAGTTACTCAGGACTAGCGGGAGAGCAGTACTTC. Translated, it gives CASSYSGLAGEQYF.

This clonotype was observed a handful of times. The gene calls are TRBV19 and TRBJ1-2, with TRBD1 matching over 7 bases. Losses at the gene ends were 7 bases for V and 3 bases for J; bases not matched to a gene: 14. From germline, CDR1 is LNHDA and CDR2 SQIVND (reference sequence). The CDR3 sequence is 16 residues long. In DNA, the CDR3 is TGTGCCAGTACCCCCGGACAGGCCTATCCGTACTATGGCTACACCTTC. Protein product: CASTPGQAYPYYGYTF.

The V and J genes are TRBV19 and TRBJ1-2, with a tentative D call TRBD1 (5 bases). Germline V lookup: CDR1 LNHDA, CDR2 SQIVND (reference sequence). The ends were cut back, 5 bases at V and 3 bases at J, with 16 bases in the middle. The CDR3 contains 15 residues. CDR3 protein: CASSRTDIGYYGYTF. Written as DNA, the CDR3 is TGTGCCAGTAGTCGGACGGACATAGGCTACTATGGCTACACCTTC.

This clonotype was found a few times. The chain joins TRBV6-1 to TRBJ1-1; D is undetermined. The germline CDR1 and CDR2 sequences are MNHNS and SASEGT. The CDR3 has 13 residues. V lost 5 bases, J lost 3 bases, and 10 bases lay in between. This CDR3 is CASSRELDTEAFF. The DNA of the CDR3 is TGTGCCAGCAGTAGGGAATTGGACACTGAAGCTTTCTTT.

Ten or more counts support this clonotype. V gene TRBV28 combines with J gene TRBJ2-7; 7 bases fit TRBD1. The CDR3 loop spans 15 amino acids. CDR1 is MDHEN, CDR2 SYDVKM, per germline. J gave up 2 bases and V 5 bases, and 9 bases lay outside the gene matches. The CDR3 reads CASSTQRQGTYEQYF. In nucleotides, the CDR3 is TGTGCCAGCAGTACCCAACGACAGGGTACCTACGAGCAGTACTTC.

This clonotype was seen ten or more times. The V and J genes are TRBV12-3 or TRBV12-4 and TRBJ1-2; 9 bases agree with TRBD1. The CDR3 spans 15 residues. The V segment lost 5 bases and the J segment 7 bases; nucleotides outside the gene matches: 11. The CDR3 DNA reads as TGTGCCAGCAGTCCCTACCAACAGGGGGCGGCTGGCTACACCTTC. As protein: CASSPYQQGAAGYTF.

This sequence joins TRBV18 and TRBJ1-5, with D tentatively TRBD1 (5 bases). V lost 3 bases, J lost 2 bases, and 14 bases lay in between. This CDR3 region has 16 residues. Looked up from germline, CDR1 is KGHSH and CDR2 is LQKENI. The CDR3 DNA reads TGTGCCAGCTCACCCTCGTCAGGGATGGGCAATCAGCCCCAGCATTTT. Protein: CASSPSSGMGNQPQHF.

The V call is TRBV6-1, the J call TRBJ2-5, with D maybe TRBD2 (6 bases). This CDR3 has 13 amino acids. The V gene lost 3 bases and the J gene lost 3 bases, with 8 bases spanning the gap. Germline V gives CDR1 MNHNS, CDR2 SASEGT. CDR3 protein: CASSDGRKETQYF. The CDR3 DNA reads TGTGCCAGCAGTGACGGGAGAAAAGAGACCCAGTACTTC.

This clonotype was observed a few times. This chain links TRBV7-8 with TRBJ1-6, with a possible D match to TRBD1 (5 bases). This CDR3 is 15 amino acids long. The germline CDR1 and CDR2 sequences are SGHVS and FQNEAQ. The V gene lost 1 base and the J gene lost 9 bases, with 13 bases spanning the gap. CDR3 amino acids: CASSLGAGTISPLHF. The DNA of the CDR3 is TGTGCCAGCAGCTTAGGGGCAGGGACGATTTCACCCCTCCACTTT.

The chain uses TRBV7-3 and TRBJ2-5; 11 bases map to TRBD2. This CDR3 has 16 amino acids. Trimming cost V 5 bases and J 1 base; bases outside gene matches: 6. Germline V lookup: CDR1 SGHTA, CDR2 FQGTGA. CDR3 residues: CASSLHGLAGQETQYF. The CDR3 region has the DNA TGTGCCAGCAGCCTGCACGGACTAGCGGGCCAAGAGACCCAGTACTTC.